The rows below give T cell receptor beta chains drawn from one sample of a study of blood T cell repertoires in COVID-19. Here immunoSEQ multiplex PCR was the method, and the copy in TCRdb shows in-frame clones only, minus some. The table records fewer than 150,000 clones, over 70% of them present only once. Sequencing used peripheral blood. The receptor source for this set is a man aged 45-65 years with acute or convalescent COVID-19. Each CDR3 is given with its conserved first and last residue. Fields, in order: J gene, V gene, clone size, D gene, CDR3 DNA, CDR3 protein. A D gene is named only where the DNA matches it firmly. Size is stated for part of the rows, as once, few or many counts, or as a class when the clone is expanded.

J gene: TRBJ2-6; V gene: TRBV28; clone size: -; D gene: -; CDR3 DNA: TGTGCCAGCAGCCTTACGGGGGCTGGGGCCAACGTCCTGACTTTC; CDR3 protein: CASSLTGAGANVLTF
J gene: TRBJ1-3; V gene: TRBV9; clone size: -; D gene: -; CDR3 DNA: TGTGCCAGCAGCCCTTTTAGAGGGCGGGGAAACACCATATATTTT; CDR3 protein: CASSPFRGRGNTIYF
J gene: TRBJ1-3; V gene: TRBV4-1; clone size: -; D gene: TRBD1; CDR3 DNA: TGCGCCAGCAGCCAAGATTTACAGGGGGTCTCTGGAAACACCATATATTTT; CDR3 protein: CASSQDLQGVSGNTIYF
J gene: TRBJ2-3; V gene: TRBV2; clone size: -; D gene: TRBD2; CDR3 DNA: TGTGCCAGCAGTGAAGTAGGACTAGCGGGGGGGTCTGTCACAGATACGCAGTATTTT; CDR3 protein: CASSEVGLAGGSVTDTQYF
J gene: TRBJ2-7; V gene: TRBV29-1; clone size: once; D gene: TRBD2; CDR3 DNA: TGCAGCGTTGAGGCTAGCGGGGGCTACGAGCAGTACTTC; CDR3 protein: CSVEASGGYEQYF
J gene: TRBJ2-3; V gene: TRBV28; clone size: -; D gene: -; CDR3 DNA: TGTGCCAGCAGCTCCCCCGCAGGGGGGAACTCAGATACGCAGTATTTT; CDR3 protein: CASSSPAGGNSDTQYF
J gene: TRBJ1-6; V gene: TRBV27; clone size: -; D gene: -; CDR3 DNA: TGTGCCAGCAGCACCACCAGGGTCGGGAATTCACCCCTCCACTTT; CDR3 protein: CASSTTRVGNSPLHF
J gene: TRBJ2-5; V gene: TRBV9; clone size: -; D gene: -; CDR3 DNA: TGTGCCAGCAGCGGACAGGCCGAGACCCAGTACTTC; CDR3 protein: CASSGQAETQYF
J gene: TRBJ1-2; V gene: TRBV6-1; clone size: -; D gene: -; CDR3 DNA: TGTGCCAGCAGTGAACCAGGATTCGTCTACTTC; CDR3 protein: CASSEPGFVYF
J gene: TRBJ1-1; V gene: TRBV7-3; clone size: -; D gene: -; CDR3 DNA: TGTGCCAGCAGCTTCTCGTGGAACACTGAAGCTTTCTTT; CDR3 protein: CASSFSWNTEAFF
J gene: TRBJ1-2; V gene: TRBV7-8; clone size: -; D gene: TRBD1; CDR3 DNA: TGTGCCAGCAGCTTAGCGGCGACAGGGGCTTATGGCTACACCTTC; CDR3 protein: CASSLAATGAYGYTF
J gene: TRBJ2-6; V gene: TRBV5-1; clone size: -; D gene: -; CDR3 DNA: TGCGCCAGCAGCGACGACAGGACCGGGGCCAACGTCCTGACTTTC; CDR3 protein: CASSDDRTGANVLTF
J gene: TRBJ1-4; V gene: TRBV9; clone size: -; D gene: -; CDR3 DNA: TGTGCCAGCAGCGCATATTCGGGGGAAATTAATGAAAAACTGTTTTTT; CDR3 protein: CASSAYSGEINEKLFF
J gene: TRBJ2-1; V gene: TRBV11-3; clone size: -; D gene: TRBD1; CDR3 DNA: TGTGCCAGCAGCTTAGCAGGGGGCGGTTACAATGAGCAGTTCTTC; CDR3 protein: CASSLAGGGYNEQFF
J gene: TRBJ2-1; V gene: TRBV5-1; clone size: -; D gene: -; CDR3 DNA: TGCGCCAGCAGCTTGTTATCGGGGGTTAGAGCCTACAATGAGCAGTTCTTC; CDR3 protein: CASSLLSGVRAYNEQFF
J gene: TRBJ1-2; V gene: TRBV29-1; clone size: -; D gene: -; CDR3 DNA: TGCAGCGTCGACAACAGGCAGGCGTTCGGACATGGCTACACCTTC; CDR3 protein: CSVDNRQAFGHGYTF
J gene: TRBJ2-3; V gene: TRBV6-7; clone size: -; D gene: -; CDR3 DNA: TGTGCCAGCAGCTCGACTGGACACCTTATCACAGATACGCAGTATTTT; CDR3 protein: CASSSTGHLITDTQYF
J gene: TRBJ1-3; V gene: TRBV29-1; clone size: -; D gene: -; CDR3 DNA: TGCAGCGTTGAAGCCTTTTCTGGAAACACCATATATTTT; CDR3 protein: CSVEAFSGNTIYF
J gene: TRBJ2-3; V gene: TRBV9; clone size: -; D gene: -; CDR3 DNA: TGTGCCAGCAGCGAACCCACAGGGCTCACAGATACGCAGTATTTT; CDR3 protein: CASSEPTGLTDTQYF
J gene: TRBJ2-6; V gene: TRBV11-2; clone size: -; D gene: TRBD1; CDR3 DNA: TGTGCCAGCAGCTTAGTCGGGACAGTCAATTCTGGGGCCAACGTCCTGACTTTC; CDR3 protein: CASSLVGTVNSGANVLTF
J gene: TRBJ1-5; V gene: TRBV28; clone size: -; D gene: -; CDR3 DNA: TGTGCCAGCAGTTTCTCGACATATAGCAATCAGCCCCAGCATTTT; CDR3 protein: CASSFSTYSNQPQHF
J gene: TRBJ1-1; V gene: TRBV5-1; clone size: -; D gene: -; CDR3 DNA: TGCGCCAGCAGCTTGGATCCGTCAGGCACTGAAGCTTTCTTT; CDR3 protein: CASSLDPSGTEAFF
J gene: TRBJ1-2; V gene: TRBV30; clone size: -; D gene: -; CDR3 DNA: TGTGCCTGGAGTGTCTCACCGGGGGGAGGGTATGGCTACACCTTC; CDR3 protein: CAWSVSPGGGYGYTF
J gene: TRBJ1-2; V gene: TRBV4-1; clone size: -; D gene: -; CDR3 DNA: TGCGCCAGCAGCCATCCAAACGGGGCTAACTATGGCTACACCTTC; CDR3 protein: CASSHPNGANYGYTF
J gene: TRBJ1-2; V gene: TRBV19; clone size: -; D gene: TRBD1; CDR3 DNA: TGTGCCAGTAGTAGAGGACAGGGTCTAAACTATGGCTACACCTTC; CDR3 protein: CASSRGQGLNYGYTF
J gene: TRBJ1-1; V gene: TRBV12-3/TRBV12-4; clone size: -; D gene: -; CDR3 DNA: TGTGCCACACAGCTTGGAGGGGCCACTGAAGCTTTCTTT; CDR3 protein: CATQLGGATEAFF
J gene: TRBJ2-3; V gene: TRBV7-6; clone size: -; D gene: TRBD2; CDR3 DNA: TGTGCCAGCAGCTCGCCGCTAGCGGAGCTTAGCACAGATACGCAGTATTTT; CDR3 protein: CASSSPLAELSTDTQYF
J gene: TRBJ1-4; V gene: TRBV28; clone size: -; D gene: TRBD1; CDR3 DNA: TGTGCCAGCAGTTTCCCAGGGGGCACTGAAAAACTGTTTTTT; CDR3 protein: CASSFPGGTEKLFF
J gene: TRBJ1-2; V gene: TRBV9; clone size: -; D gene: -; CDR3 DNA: TGTGCCAGCAGCCCCCACCAGGGGTTGACCTATGGCTACACCTTC; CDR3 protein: CASSPHQGLTYGYTF
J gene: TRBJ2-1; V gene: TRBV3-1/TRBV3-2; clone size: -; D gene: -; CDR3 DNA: TGTGCCAGCAGCCATGGGCACTTTGGAAATGAGCAGTTCTTC; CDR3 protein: CASSHGHFGNEQFF
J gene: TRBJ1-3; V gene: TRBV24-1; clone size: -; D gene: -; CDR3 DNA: TGTGCCACCAGTGTGGGTACCGACAGCTATATCTCTGGAAACACCATATATTTT; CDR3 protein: CATSVGTDSYISGNTIYF
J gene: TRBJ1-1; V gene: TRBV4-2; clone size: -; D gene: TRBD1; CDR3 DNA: TGTGCCAGCAGCACCGGGACAGGTTTAAACACTGAAGCTTTCTTT; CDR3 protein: CASSTGTGLNTEAFF
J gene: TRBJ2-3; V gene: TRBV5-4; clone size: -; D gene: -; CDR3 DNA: TGTGCCAGCAGCTCGGACAGCCGAGGCACAGATACGCAGTATTTT; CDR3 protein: CASSSDSRGTDTQYF
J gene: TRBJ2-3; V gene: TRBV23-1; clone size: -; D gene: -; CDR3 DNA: TGCGCCAGCACCCATGGCACAGATACGCAGTATTTT; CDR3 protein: CASTHGTDTQYF
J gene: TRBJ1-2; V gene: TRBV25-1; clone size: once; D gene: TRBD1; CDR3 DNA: TGTGCCAGCAGTGGCCCCGACAGGGTAGGTGGCTACACCTTC; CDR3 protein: CASSGPDRVGGYTF
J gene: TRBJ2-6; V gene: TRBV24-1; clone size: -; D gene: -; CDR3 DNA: TGTGCCACCAGGGGGCCAACTGGGGCCAACGTCCTGACTTTC; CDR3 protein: CATRGPTGANVLTF
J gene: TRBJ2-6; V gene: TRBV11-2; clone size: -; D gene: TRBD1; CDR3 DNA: TGTGCCAGCAGCCCTAGACAGGGCCAAAGCTCTGGGGCCAACGTCCTGACTTTC; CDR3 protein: CASSPRQGQSSGANVLTF
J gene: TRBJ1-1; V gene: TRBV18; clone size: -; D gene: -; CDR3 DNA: TGTGCCAGCTCACCCCCCGGCAGGGCCGAAGCTTTCTTT; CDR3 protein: CASSPPGRAEAFF
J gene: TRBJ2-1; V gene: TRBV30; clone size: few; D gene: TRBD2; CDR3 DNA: TGTGCCTGGAGTAAGGGAATAGCGGGGGGAGATGAGCAGTTCTTC; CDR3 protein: CAWSKGIAGGDEQFF
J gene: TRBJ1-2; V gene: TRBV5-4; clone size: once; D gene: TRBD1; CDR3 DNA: TGTGCCAGCAGCCCCCGGGACAGGGGTTATGGCTACACCTTC; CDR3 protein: CASSPRDRGYGYTF
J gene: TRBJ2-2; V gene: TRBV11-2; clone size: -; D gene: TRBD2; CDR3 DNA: TGTGCCAGCAGCCGATCCGCACGGGGGGGAAACACCGGGGAGCTGTTTTTT; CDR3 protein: CASSRSARGGNTGELFF
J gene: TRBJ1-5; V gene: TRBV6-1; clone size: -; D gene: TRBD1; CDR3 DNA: TGTGCCAGCAGTGAACCTCGGACAGGGATCCAGCCCCAGCATTTT; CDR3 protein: CASSEPRTGIQPQHF
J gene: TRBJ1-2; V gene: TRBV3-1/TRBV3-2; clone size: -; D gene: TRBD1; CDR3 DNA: TGTGCCAGCAGCCAGCACCAGACAGGGGGCATTCATGGCTACACCTTC; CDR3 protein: CASSQHQTGGIHGYTF
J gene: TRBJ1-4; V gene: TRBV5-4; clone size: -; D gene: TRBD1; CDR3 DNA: TGTGCCAGCAGCCCCGGGACAGAAAGTGAAAAACTGTTTTTT; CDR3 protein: CASSPGTESEKLFF
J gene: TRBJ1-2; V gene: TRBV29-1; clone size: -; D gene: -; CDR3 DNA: TGCAGCGTGCTAACAGGAACCGGCTACACCTTC; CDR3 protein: CSVLTGTGYTF
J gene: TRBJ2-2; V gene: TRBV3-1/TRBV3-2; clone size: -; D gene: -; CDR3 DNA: TGTGCCAGCAGCCAAGATGCGTCAGGGGGGACCGGGGAGCTGTTTTTT; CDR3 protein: CASSQDASGGTGELFF